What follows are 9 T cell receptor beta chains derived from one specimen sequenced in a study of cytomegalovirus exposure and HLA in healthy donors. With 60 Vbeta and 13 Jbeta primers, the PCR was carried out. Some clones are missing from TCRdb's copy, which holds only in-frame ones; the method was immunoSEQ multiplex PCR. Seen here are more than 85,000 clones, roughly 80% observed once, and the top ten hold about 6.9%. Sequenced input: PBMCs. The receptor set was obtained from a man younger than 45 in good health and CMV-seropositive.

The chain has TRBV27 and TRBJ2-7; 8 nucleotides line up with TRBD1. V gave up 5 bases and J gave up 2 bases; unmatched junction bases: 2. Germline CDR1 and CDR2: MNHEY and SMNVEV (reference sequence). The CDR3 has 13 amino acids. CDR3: CASSRGQAYEQYF. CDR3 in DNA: TGTGCCAGCAGTCGGGGACAGGCCTACGAGCAGTACTTC.

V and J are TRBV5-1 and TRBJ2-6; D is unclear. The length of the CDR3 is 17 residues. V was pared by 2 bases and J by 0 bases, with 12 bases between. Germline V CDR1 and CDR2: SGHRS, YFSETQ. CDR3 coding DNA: TGCGCCAGCAGCTTAACGACTGCGAACTCTGGGGCCAACGTCCTGACTTTC. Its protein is CASSLTTANSGANVLTF.

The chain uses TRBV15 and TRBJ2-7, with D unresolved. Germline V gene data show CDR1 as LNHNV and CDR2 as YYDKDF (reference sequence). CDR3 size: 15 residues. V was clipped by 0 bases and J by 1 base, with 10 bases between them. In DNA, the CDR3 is TGTGCCACCAGCAGAGAATATACACAGTCCTACGAGCAGTACTTC. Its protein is CATSREYTQSYEQYF. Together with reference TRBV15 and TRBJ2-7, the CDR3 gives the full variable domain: DAMVIQNPRYQVTQFGKPVTLSCSQTLNHNVMYWYQQKSSQAPKLLFHYYDKDFNNEADTPDNFQSRRPNTSFCFLDIRSPGLGDTAMYLCATSREYTQSYEQYFGPGTRLTVT.

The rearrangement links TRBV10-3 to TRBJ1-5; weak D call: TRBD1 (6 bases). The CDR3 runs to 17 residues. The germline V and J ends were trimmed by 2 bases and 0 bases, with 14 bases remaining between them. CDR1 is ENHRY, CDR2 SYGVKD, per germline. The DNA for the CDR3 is TGTGCCATCAGTGAGGGGCAGGGGAGGGATAGCAATCAGCCCCAGCATTTT. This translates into CAISEGQGRDSNQPQHF.

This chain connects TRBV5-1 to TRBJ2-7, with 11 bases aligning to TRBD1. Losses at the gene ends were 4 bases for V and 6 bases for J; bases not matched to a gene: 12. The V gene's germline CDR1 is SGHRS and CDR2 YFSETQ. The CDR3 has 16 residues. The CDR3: CASSGGLGQGVGEQYF. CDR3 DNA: TGCGCCAGCAGCGGGGGGTTGGGACAGGGGGTCGGCGAGCAGTACTTC.

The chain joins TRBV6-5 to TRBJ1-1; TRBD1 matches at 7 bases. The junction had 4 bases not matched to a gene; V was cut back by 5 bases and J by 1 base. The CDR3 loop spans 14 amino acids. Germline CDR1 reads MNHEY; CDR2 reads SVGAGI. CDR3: CASSLGTANTEAFF. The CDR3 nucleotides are TGTGCCAGCAGTCTCGGGACAGCGAACACTGAAGCTTTCTTT.

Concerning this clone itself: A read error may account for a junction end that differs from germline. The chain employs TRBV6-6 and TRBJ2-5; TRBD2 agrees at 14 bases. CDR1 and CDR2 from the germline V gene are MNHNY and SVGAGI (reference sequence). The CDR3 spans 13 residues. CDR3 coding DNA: TGTGCCAGCAGCCCTCGGACTAGCGGGGGGATGGACTTC. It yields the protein CASSPRTSGGMDF.

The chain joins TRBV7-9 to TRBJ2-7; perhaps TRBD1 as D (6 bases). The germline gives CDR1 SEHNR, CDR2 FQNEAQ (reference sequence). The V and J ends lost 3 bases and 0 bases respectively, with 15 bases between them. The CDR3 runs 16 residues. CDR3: CASSLVETGSSYEQYF. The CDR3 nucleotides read TGTGCCAGCAGCTTGGTCGAGACAGGTAGCTCCTACGAGCAGTACTTC.

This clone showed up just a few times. The chain's CDR3 is CASSEEWLDREKLFF. The CDR3 region has the DNA TGTGCCAGCAGTGAAGAGTGGCTGGACAGAGAAAAACTGTTTTTT. The chain recombines TRBV2 with TRBJ1-4; the D gene is possibly TRBD1 (6 bases). Trimming pared 1 base from V and 8 bases from J, leaving 14 bases between. Germline-derived CDR1 and CDR2 are SNHLY and FYNNEI. The CDR3 sequence is 15 residues long.